This record looks at one TCR beta chain sequence and its context. The antigen remains undetermined. The assay was immunoSEQ multiplex PCR, and TCRdb's table has in-frame clones only and misses some. The top ten hold around 3.3% of the sample, which has around 100,000 clones, around 92% seen once. The sample belongs to a study of CD4+ T cells in melanoma. Study-level results: Diverse differentiation states were reported for melanoma neoantigen-specific CD4+ T cells. A reported correlation linked neoantigen-specific CD4+ T cells to CD8+, macrophage and B cell function.

The germline V and J ends were trimmed by 7 bases and 9 bases, with 16 bases remaining between them. The CDR3 runs 13 residues. CDR1 and CDR2 from the germline V gene are SEHNR and FQNEAQ (reference sequence). The source of this sequence is a human donor with melanoma. The sequenced sample was peripheral blood. The V gene is TRBV7-9, the J gene TRBJ2-1; D is unresolved. CDR3 amino acids: CASIPNPLGEQFF. The CDR3 nucleotides read TGTGCCAGCATCCCTAACCCCCTGGGTGAGCAGTTCTTC. Together with reference TRBV7-9 and TRBJ2-1, the CDR3 gives the full variable domain: DTGVSQNPRHKITKRGQNVTFRCDPISEHNRLYWYRQTLGQGPEFLTYFQNEAQLEKSRLLSDRFSAERPKGSFSTLEIQRTEQGDSAMYLCASIPNPLGEQFFGPGTRLTVL.